The 30 T cell receptor beta chains presented below share a single source sample, sequenced in a study of blood T cell repertoires in COVID-19. The method was immunoSEQ multiplex PCR; TCRdb's version includes in-frame clones alone and lacks a portion of them. In the table there are over 150,000 clones, around 80% of which are singletons. The sequenced sample consisted of peripheral blood. The source of these receptors is a human donor in a cohort sampled during active COVID-19.

The chain links TRBV6-5 to TRBJ2-2; weak D call: TRBD2 (5 bases). The CDR3 has 14 residues. Trimming shortened V by 0 bases and J by 6 bases, and 8 bases separated the two germline ends. Germline V gives CDR1 MNHEY, CDR2 SVGAGI. In DNA form, the CDR3 reads TGTGCCAGCAGTTACTCGACCGGGGCCGGGGAGCTGTTTTTT. This encodes CASSYSTGAGELFF.

In this sample, this clone turned up once. The chain uses TRBV6-6 and TRBJ1-1; 7 bases match TRBD1. This CDR3 contains 13 residues. Per the germline V gene, CDR1 is MNHNY and CDR2 is SVGAGI (reference sequence). Trimming took 5 bases from V and 6 from J; bases not matched to a gene: 6. The chain's CDR3 is CASSNLDRAEAFF. CDR3 nucleotides: TGTGCCAGCAGTAACCTAGACAGGGCTGAAGCTTTCTTT.

This chain uses TRBV1 with TRBJ2-1; the table gives TRBD1 as D, unverified against the DNA. TRBV1 is termed a pseudogene. The CDR3 is 15 residues long. The CDR3 sequence: CTSSQGQGRDNEQFF. The CDR3 coding sequence is TGCACCAGCAGCCAAGGACAGGGGCGGGACAATGAGCAGTTCTTC.

This clone was counted only a few times. The chain uses TRBV25-1 and TRBJ2-1, with a tentative D call TRBD1 (6 bases). CDR3 length equals 14 residues. V was pared by 4 bases and J by 2 bases, with 9 bases between. CDR1 and CDR2 (germline): MGHDK, SYGVNS. The CDR3 DNA sequence: TGTGCCAGCAGTGGACGGACAGCCTACAATGAGCAGTTCTTC. Translating gives CASSGRTAYNEQFF.

The chain carries TRBV4-1 and TRBJ1-2; unclear D gene. The V and J ends lost 0 bases and 8 bases respectively, with 13 bases between them. Germline values: CDR1 MGHRA, CDR2 YSYEKL. CDR3 length: 14 residues. The CDR3 here is CASSQEEVRRGYTF. The CDR3, as DNA: TGCGCCAGCAGCCAAGAGGAGGTCCGAAGAGGCTACACCTTC.

This clone appeared a single time. The V gene is TRBV7-9, the J gene TRBJ1-1; 9 bases fit TRBD1. This CDR3 has 13 residues. Unmatched junction bases numbered 6, after V lost 5 bases and J lost 8 bases. CDR1 and CDR2 (germline): SEHNR, FQNEAQ (reference sequence). CDR3 region: CASSKGQGKEAFF. In DNA, the CDR3 is TGTGCCAGCAGCAAGGGACAGGGAAAAGAAGCTTTCTTT. Supplemented by reference TRBV7-9 and TRBJ1-1, the full variable domain reads DTGVSQNPRHKITKRGQNVTFRCDPISEHNRLYWYRQTLGQGPEFLTYFQNEAQLEKSRLLSDRFSAERPKGSFSTLEIQRTEQGDSAMYLCASSKGQGKEAFFGQGTRLTVV.

This clone was detected only a few times. The gene calls are TRBV20-1 and TRBJ2-1; 9 bases match TRBD2. Trimming at V came to 3 bases and at J to 12 bases, leaving 12 bases not matched to a gene. The CDR3 runs 14 residues. CDR1 and CDR2 (germline): DFQATT, SNEGSKA (reference sequence). This chain's CDR3 is CSASPPGLALLQFF. CDR3 bases: TGCAGTGCTAGTCCTCCGGGACTAGCACTGCTGCAGTTCTTC.

This clone was counted between two and nine times. The V gene is TRBV27, the J gene TRBJ1-2; 8 positions match TRBD1. Unmatched junction bases numbered 7, after V lost 6 bases and J lost 4 bases. Germline V CDR1 and CDR2: MNHEY, SMNVEV (reference sequence). The CDR3 length is 14 residues. CDR3 DNA: TGTGCCAGCAGACCGACAGGGGAAGGCTATGGCTACACCTTC. It encodes CASRPTGEGYGYTF.

The V call is TRBV4-2, the J call TRBJ2-7, with 7 bases that match TRBD2. The V gene's germline CDR1 is LGHNA and CDR2 YNFKEQ. The CDR3 runs to 13 residues. The V and J ends lost 6 bases and 2 bases, in that order; junction bases with no gene match: 4. Here the CDR3 DNA reads TGTGCCAGCAGACGGGAGGACCCCTACGAGCAGTACTTC. Encoded protein: CASRREDPYEQYF.

The chain uses TRBV15 and TRBJ2-1, with 7 positions matching TRBD1. Trimming took 2 bases from V and 1 from J; bases not matched to a gene: 2. The CDR3 runs 15 residues. CDR1 and CDR2 from the germline V gene are LNHNV and YYDKDF (reference sequence). CDR3 protein: CATSRQGESYNEQFF. DNA of the CDR3: TGTGCCACCAGCAGACAGGGGGAGTCCTACAATGAGCAGTTCTTC.

This rearrangement joins TRBV7-9 to TRBJ2-7; 10 nucleotides agree with TRBD2. CDR3 length: 16 amino acids. Germline assignment: CDR1 SEHNR and CDR2 FQNEAQ (reference sequence). V dropped 5 bases and J dropped 0; count of bases not matched to a gene: 7. DNA of the CDR3: TGTGCCAGCAGCACGGGGACTAGCGAGAGCTCCTACGAGCAGTACTTC. It is translated as CASSTGTSESSYEQYF.

The chain recombines TRBV12-3 or TRBV12-4 with TRBJ1-5; D gene unclear. The CDR3 covers 13 residues. V lost 8 bases and J 8 bases, leaving 16 bases between the germline ends. CDR3 nucleotides: TGTGCCAGCCGTCGGGAAACCGGGAAGCCCCAGCATTTT. Amino acids: CASRRETGKPQHF.

The gene calls are TRBV28 and TRBJ1-3; 7 positions agree with TRBD1. This CDR3 has 15 amino acids. Germline V lookup: CDR1 MDHEN, CDR2 SYDVKM. Unmatched junction bases numbered 10, after V lost 5 bases and J lost 6 bases. CDR3 loop: CASSLPFGTANTIYF. The CDR3 nucleotides read TGTGCCAGCAGTCTTCCCTTTGGGACAGCAAACACCATATATTTT.

This rearrangement joins TRBV4-1 to TRBJ2-1; D is perhaps TRBD2 (6 bases). The ends were cut back, 2 bases at V and 1 base at J, with 15 bases in the middle. CDR1 and CDR2 (germline): MGHRA, YSYEKL. CDR3 length: 17 residues. The CDR3 region is CASSQWDGSGSYNEQFF. In DNA, the CDR3 is TGCGCCAGCAGCCAATGGGACGGGAGCGGATCCTACAATGAGCAGTTCTTC.

The chain employs TRBV2 and TRBJ1-1; a possible D gene is TRBD1 (5 bases). This CDR3 contains 13 residues. V lost 4 bases and J 1 base, leaving 7 bases between the germline ends. Germline V gene data show CDR1 as SNHLY and CDR2 as FYNNEI. CDR3 region: CASSGGKNTEAFF. CDR3 DNA sequence: TGTGCCAGCAGTGGGGGCAAGAACACTGAAGCTTTCTTT.

V gene TRBV4-1 combines with J gene TRBJ2-1; 7 bases align to TRBD2. The length of the CDR3 is 16 residues. CDR1 and CDR2 (germline): MGHRA, YSYEKL. Trimming cost V 0 bases and J 0 bases; bases outside gene matches: 2. The CDR3 here is CASSQDTGGSYNEQFF. CDR3 in DNA: TGCGCCAGCAGCCAAGATACGGGGGGCTCCTACAATGAGCAGTTCTTC.

The V call is TRBV6-4, the J call TRBJ2-7; TRBD2 matches at 12 bases. The germline gives CDR1 MRHNA, CDR2 SNTAGT. The CDR3 contains 14 residues. Trimming removed 6 bases from V and 4 bases from J; junction bases left unmatched: 4. This CDR3 reads CASSPTSGSYEQYF. The CDR3 bases are TGTGCCAGCAGCCCGACTAGCGGGAGTTACGAGCAGTACTTC.

The chain couples TRBV5-8 to TRBJ2-2; 12 bases are shared with TRBD2. V was clipped by 3 bases and J by 6 bases; unmatched bases: 9. The germline gives CDR1 SGHTS, CDR2 YDEGEE. CDR3 length: 17 residues. CDR3 sequence: CASSSAAGLAGSGELFF. The CDR3 DNA is TGTGCCAGCAGCTCCGCGGCCGGACTAGCGGGATCCGGGGAGCTGTTTTTT. The full variable domain, its missing parts supplied by reference TRBV5-8 and TRBJ2-2, is EAGVTQSPTHLIKTRGQQATLRCSPISGHTSVYWYQQALGLGLQFLLWYDEGEERNRGNFPPRFSGRQFPNYSSELNVNALELEDSALYLCASSSAAGLAGSGELFFGEGSRLTVL.

The genes are TRBV3-1 (or the pseudogene TRBV3-2) and TRBJ2-7; D gene ambiguous. Germline CDR1 reads LGHDT; CDR2 reads YNNKEL (reference sequence). Between the trimmed V and J ends, which lost 1 base and 9 bases, there was a span of 13 bases. This CDR3 region has 13 residues. CDR3 sequence (DNA): TGTGCCAGCAGCCAAGCTTCCGCCCTAGGGCAGTACTTC. Its protein is CASSQASALGQYF.

This clone was found once. The chain carries TRBV6-6 and TRBJ1-6; 7 bases match TRBD1. Germline V CDR1 and CDR2: MNHNY, SVGAGI (reference sequence). The ends lost 0 bases at V and 5 bases at J; junction bases unmatched: 1. The CDR3 consists of 15 residues. This CDR3 reads CASSYSTGNNSPLHF. The CDR3 DNA is TGTGCCAGCAGTTACTCGACAGGGAATAATTCACCCCTCCACTTT.

CDR3 bases: TGTGCCAGCAGCGCGGGACAGGGGGCTTACGAGCAGTACTTC. Translated: CASSAGQGAYEQYF. The chain employs TRBV5-4 and TRBJ2-7; TRBD1 matches 12 bases. This CDR3 region has 14 residues. The V segment lost 4 bases and the J segment 4 bases; nucleotides outside the gene matches: 3. Per the germline V gene, CDR1 is SGHNT and CDR2 is YYREEE (reference sequence).

The V call is TRBV28, the J call TRBJ2-7, with a possible D match to TRBD1 (6 bases). The ends were cut back, 5 bases at V and 3 bases at J, with 17 bases in the middle. CDR1 and CDR2 (germline): MDHEN, SYDVKM. The CDR3 spans 15 residues. CDR3 nucleotide sequence: TGTGCCAGCAGTCCGACGGTCAGGGGCTTCTACGAGCAGTACTTC. Translated, it gives CASSPTVRGFYEQYF.

The rearrangement joins TRBV11-2 to TRBJ2-3, with TRBD2 as a possible D gene (5 bases). Looked up from germline, CDR1 is SGHAT and CDR2 is FQNNGV. The V gene lost 5 bases and the J gene lost 4 bases, with 13 bases spanning the gap. The length of the CDR3 is 14 residues. CDR3 sequence: CASSPPYGADTQYF. CDR3 in DNA: TGTGCCAGCAGCCCCCCCTACGGGGCAGATACGCAGTATTTT.

This chain links TRBV5-1 with TRBJ2-3; tentatively, D is TRBD2 (6 bases). V lost 4 bases, J lost 1 base, and 16 bases lay in between. CDR3 length: 16 amino acids. Germline V gene data show CDR1 as SGHRS and CDR2 as YFSETQ. CDR3 DNA: TGCGCCAGCAGCGTGGGAGGTCTACCGGGCACAGATACGCAGTATTTT. It encodes CASSVGGLPGTDTQYF.

This clone was detected a few times. The CDR3 loop reads CASSPPLGQMNTEAFF. As DNA, the CDR3 is TGTGCCAGCTCACCACCGTTGGGACAGATGAACACTGAAGCTTTCTTT. The chain uses TRBV18 and TRBJ1-1, with TRBD1 identical over 7 bases. V trimming: 0 bases; J trimming: 0 bases; junction bases outside the gene matches: 4. This CDR3 region has 16 residues. The germline V gene encodes CDR1 KGHSH and CDR2 LQKENI.

This clone appeared a few times. The chain is built from TRBV7-2 and TRBJ2-3; 7 bases are a match to TRBD2. The CDR3 covers 18 residues. Per the germline V gene, CDR1 is SGHTA and CDR2 is FQGNSA. Losses at the gene ends were 1 base for V and 3 bases for J; bases not matched to a gene: 13. Written as DNA, the CDR3 is TGTGCCAGCAGCTTAGGTCCGGGCGGGGCTAGCGGTACAGATACGCAGTATTTT. It is translated as CASSLGPGGASGTDTQYF. The whole variable domain, filled in from reference TRBV7-2 and TRBJ2-3, reads GAGVSQSPSNKVTEKGKDVELRCDPISGHTALYWYRQSLGQGLEFLIYFQGNSAPDKSGLPSDRFSAERTGGSVSTLTIQRTQQEDSAVYLCASSLGPGGASGTDTQYFGPGTRLTVL.

The chain joins TRBV20-1 to TRBJ2-5; 9 nucleotides line up with TRBD1. Germline V CDR1 and CDR2: DFQATT, SNEGSKA (reference sequence). After removal of 3 bases from V and 5 bases from J, the junction contained 10 bases not matched to a gene. This CDR3 comprises 15 residues. The CDR3 is CSASRTGAISETQYF. In DNA, the CDR3 is TGCAGTGCTAGTCGGACAGGGGCGATAAGTGAGACCCAGTACTTC.

V is TRBV27 and J is TRBJ1-5, with D hard to call. CDR1 MNHEY and CDR2 SMNVEV come from the germline V gene (reference sequence). The CDR3 is made up of 13 amino acids. V lost 5 bases and J lost 5, with 10 bases in between. The CDR3 is CASSIFPDQPQHF. The CDR3 nucleotides are TGTGCCAGCAGTATCTTTCCTGATCAGCCCCAGCATTTT.

This chain uses TRBV7-8 with TRBJ2-7, with a possible D match to TRBD1 (6 bases). Germline V lookup: CDR1 SGHVS, CDR2 FQNEAQ. The CDR3 has 17 amino acids. Trimming removed 5 bases from V and 0 bases from J, with 20 bases in between. The CDR3 is CASSPTRPQGSSYEQYF. The DNA of the CDR3 is TGTGCCAGCAGCCCGACCCGTCCCCAGGGGAGCTCCTACGAGCAGTACTTC. The variable domain in full, with the rest retrieved from reference TRBV7-8 and TRBJ2-7, is GAGVSQSPRYKVAKRGQDVALRCDPISGHVSLFWYQQALGQGPEFLTYFQNEAQLDKSGLPSDRFFAERPEGSVSTLKIQRTQQEDSAVYLCASSPTRPQGSSYEQYFGPGTRLTVT.

The genes are TRBV28 and TRBJ2-7, with a possible D match to TRBD1 (6 bases). The germline V and J ends were trimmed by 10 bases and 0 bases, with 19 bases remaining between them. CDR1 is MDHEN and CDR2 is SYDVKM in the germline V gene. The CDR3 sequence is 15 residues long. CDR3 coding DNA: TGTGCCACCCAGTACCCAGGGGAGTTCTCCTACGAGCAGTACTTC. This translates into CATQYPGEFSYEQYF.